Listed below are T cell receptor beta chains from one sample, sequenced in a study of cytomegalovirus exposure and HLA in healthy donors. The assay was immunoSEQ multiplex PCR, and TCRdb's table has in-frame clones only and misses some. This table holds 95,000 to 110,000 clones, around 80% found once. The sequenced sample was PBMCs. Source of these receptors: a woman aged 40 to 50 in good health and CMV-seronegative. The CDR3 runs from the conserved cysteine through the conserved F or W. A D gene is named only where the DNA matches it firmly. Part of the rows lack a size; the others show once, few, many or a class for expanded clones.

v_call	clone_size	j_call	d_call	cdr3_aa	cdr3_nt
TRBV5-8	once	TRBJ1-5	.	CASSFRSGSLNQPQHF	TGTGCCAGCAGCTTCCGGTCCGGGTCCCTCAATCAGCCCCAGCATTTT
TRBV27	.	TRBJ2-7	TRBD2	CASSPTPGLAFYEQYF	TGTGCCAGCAGTCCCACCCCGGGACTAGCTTTTTACGAGCAGTACTTC
TRBV5-1	.	TRBJ1-6	TRBD1	CASSLDWTGQSYNSPLHF	TGCGCCAGCAGCTTAGACTGGACAGGCCAATCCTATAATTCACCCCTCCACTTT
TRBV5-6	few	TRBJ1-3	.	CASSLLNTIYF	TGTGCCAGCAGCCTTTTAAACACCATATATTTT
TRBV28	few	TRBJ1-2	.	CASTPGGVSGYTF	TGTGCCAGCACCCCAGGAGGGGTCTCTGGCTACACCTTC
TRBV29-1	.	TRBJ2-1	TRBD2	CSVAVLAGGNEQFF	TGCAGCGTTGCTGTACTAGCGGGAGGGAATGAGCAGTTCTTC
TRBV18	.	TRBJ1-4	.	CASSPAYHRDRSDEKLFF	TGTGCCAGCTCACCGGCCTATCACAGGGATCGGTCGGATGAAAAACTGTTTTTT
TRBV28	.	TRBJ1-2	TRBD1	CASSLPGQGMFYGYTF	TGTGCCAGCAGTCTCCCGGGACAGGGGATGTTCTATGGCTACACCTTC
TRBV5-1	.	TRBJ2-5	.	CASSLSAGSQETQYF	TGCGCCAGCAGCTTGTCGGCAGGGTCGCAAGAGACCCAGTACTTC
TRBV7-8	.	TRBJ2-1	.	CASSFGNMGGVGEQFF	TGTGCCAGCAGCTTTGGTAACATGGGGGGAGTTGGTGAGCAGTTCTTC
TRBV6-1	once	TRBJ1-5	.	CASSYGQSNQPQHF	TGTGCCAGCAGCTACGGACAGAGCAATCAGCCCCAGCATTTT
TRBV9	.	TRBJ2-3	TRBD2	CASSVEASGRGDTQYF	TGTGCCAGCAGCGTAGAGGCTAGCGGGAGAGGAGATACGCAGTATTTT
TRBV19	few	TRBJ2-7	TRBD1	CASSTRTGRREQYF	TGTGCCAGTAGTACGCGGACAGGTCGTCGTGAGCAGTACTTC
TRBV19	.	TRBJ2-7	.	CASSPVAGPYEQYF	TGTGCCAGTAGTCCCGTGGCAGGCCCCTACGAGCAGTACTTC
TRBV9	once	TRBJ2-1	.	CASSVGVVAPVPDSYNEQFF	TGTGCCAGCAGCGTAGGGGTTGTAGCTCCCGTACCTGACTCCTACAATGAGCAGTTCTTC
TRBV28	.	TRBJ1-5	.	CASSKQELSPQHF	TGTGCCAGCAGTAAACAGGAGTTGAGCCCCCAGCATTTT
TRBV23-1	once	TRBJ2-1	TRBD2	CASSQPGLAGHNEQFF	TGCGCCAGCAGTCAACCGGGACTAGCGGGACACAATGAGCAGTTCTTC
TRBV5-1	few	TRBJ2-1	TRBD2	CASSLSPTSGPYNEQFF	TGCGCCAGCAGCTTGTCTCCGACTAGCGGGCCTTACAATGAGCAGTTCTTC
TRBV7-7	.	TRBJ2-7	TRBD1	CASSPGQGTYEQYF	TGTGCTAGCAGCCCGGGACAGGGGACCTACGAGCAGTACTTC
TRBV19	.	TRBJ1-4	.	CASKPQGMEKLFF	TGTGCCAGTAAACCTCAGGGTATGGAAAAACTGTTTTTT
TRBV6-4	.	TRBJ2-1	.	CASSLEPSGNEQFF	TGTGCCAGCAGCCTGGAACCGTCGGGAAATGAGCAGTTCTTC
TRBV4-3	once	TRBJ2-2	.	CASSQGYATGELFF	TGCGCCAGCAGCCAAGGGTATGCGACCGGGGAGCTGTTTTTT
TRBV6-1	.	TRBJ1-2	.	CASRQPGQGYTF	TGTGCCAGCAGACAGCCAGGGCAAGGCTACACCTTC
TRBV7-2	.	TRBJ2-7	TRBD1	CASSLGTGALYEQYF	TGTGCCAGCAGCTTGGGGACAGGGGCCCTATACGAGCAGTACTTC
TRBV7-7	once	TRBJ2-2	.	CASSLGIAGELFF	TGTGCTAGCAGCTTAGGAATAGCCGGGGAGCTGTTTTTT
TRBV28	.	TRBJ2-3	.	CASSLGAVTDTQYF	TGTGCCAGCAGTTTGGGCGCAGTCACAGATACGCAGTATTTT
TRBV7-4	once	TRBJ1-1	TRBD1	CASSFRDSEAFF	TGTGCCAGCAGCTTCCGGGACAGTGAAGCTTTCTTT
TRBV15	.	TRBJ1-5	.	CATSRSTSGFTQPQHF	TGTGCCACCAGCAGATCCACATCAGGGTTTACTCAGCCCCAGCATTTT
TRBV10-3	.	TRBJ1-2	.	CAISPENYGYTF	TGTGCCATCAGTCCAGAAAACTATGGCTACACCTTC
TRBV25-1	.	TRBJ2-7	TRBD2	CAAGDYEQYF	TGTGCCGCGGGGGACTACGAGCAGTACTTC
TRBV7-8	.	TRBJ1-1	TRBD1	CASSITGDGRVAFF	TGTGCCAGCAGCATTACAGGGGACGGTAGAGTGGCTTTCTTT
TRBV28	.	TRBJ1-1	.	CASSLWGDNTEAFF	TGTGCCAGCAGTTTATGGGGTGACAATACTGAAGCTTTCTTT
TRBV2	few	TRBJ1-5	.	CASSEARDRYDNQPQHF	TGTGCCAGCAGTGAAGCTCGCGACAGGTACGACAATCAGCCCCAGCATTTT
TRBV7-9	.	TRBJ1-1	TRBD1	CAGDTGQGLTTEAFF	TGTGCCGGAGATACGGGACAGGGGCTTACGACTGAAGCTTTCTTT
TRBV28	.	TRBJ1-6	.	CASSRGISSSYNSPLHF	TGTGCCAGCAGTAGAGGGATTTCCAGCTCCTATAATTCACCCCTCCACTTT
TRBV5-1	once	TRBJ1-1	.	CASSLLTGGTEAFF	TGCGCCAGCAGCTTGTTAACGGGGGGGACTGAAGCTTTCTTT
TRBV28	.	TRBJ1-4	TRBD1	CASSRQGIEKLLF	TGTGCCAGCAGTAGACAGGGGATCGAAAAACTGCTTTTT
TRBV6-5	.	TRBJ2-7	TRBD2	CASSLSGGTYEQYF	TGTGCCAGCAGTCTATCGGGAGGAACCTACGAGCAGTACTTC
TRBV30	.	TRBJ2-3	TRBD1	CAWRAGTGFTDTQYF	TGTGCCTGGAGGGCCGGGACAGGGTTCACAGATACGCAGTATTTT
TRBV30	few	TRBJ1-3	.	CAWSRTASGVRNTIYF	TGTGCCTGGAGCCGCACGGCTTCGGGGGTTAGGAACACCATATATTTT
TRBV5-1	.	TRBJ2-2	.	CASSLVAENTGELFF	TGCGCCAGCAGCTTGGTTGCGGAGAACACCGGGGAGCTGTTTTTT
TRBV6-5	.	TRBJ1-3	.	CASSYSNEGNTIYF	TGTGCCAGCAGTTACTCCAATGAGGGAAACACCATATATTTT
TRBV13	.	TRBJ1-1	.	CASNQGGDTEAFF	TGTGCCAGCAACCAGGGAGGGGATACTGAAGCTTTCTTT
TRBV19	.	TRBJ1-5	.	CASSIGHLLSNQPQHF	TGTGCCAGTAGTATTGGACACCTACTTAGCAATCAGCCCCAGCATTTT
TRBV7-9	.	TRBJ1-1	.	CASSPTDLNTEAFF	TGTGCCAGCAGCCCGACAGACCTGAACACTGAAGCTTTCTTT
TRBV11-2	.	TRBJ2-7	TRBD1	CASRLDRGPYEQYF	TGTGCCAGCCGCTTGGACAGGGGACCCTACGAGCAGTACTTC
TRBV6-1	.	TRBJ1-5	TRBD1	CASRRGQVPNQPQHF	TGTGCCAGCAGGAGAGGACAGGTCCCCAATCAGCCCCAGCATTTT
TRBV2	.	TRBJ2-1	TRBD2	CASPGRDNNEQFF	TGTGCCAGCCCCGGGAGGGATAACAATGAGCAGTTCTTC
TRBV28	.	TRBJ1-5	.	CASSSQQGSNQPQHF	TGTGCCAGCAGTTCCCAACAGGGTAGCAATCAGCCCCAGCATTTT
TRBV19	.	TRBJ2-7	TRBD1	CASSAGTGGYEQYF	TGTGCCAGTAGTGCCGGGACAGGGGGTTACGAGCAGTACTTC